What follows are 10 T cell receptor beta chains derived from one specimen sequenced in a study of cytomegalovirus exposure and HLA in healthy donors. PCR amplification relied on 60 Vbeta primers (plus 13 Jbeta primers). TCRdb keeps only in-frame clones here, not all; method: immunoSEQ multiplex PCR. Among about 160,000 clones listed, approximately 72% were seen once. Material: PBMCs. The receptors stem from a female donor in good health and CMV-seronegative.

The V call is TRBV5-1, the J call TRBJ2-5; TRBD2 matches at 10 bases. There are 16 residues in the CDR3. CDR1 and CDR2 (germline): SGHRS, YFSETQ. V dropped 1 base and J dropped 2; count of bases not matched to a gene: 5. DNA for the CDR3: TGCGCCAGCAGCTTGTTCCTAGCGGGGGCACAAGAGACCCAGTACTTC. This codes for CASSLFLAGAQETQYF.

The CDR3 region is CAISESRGQGTNTEAFF. The CDR3 DNA reads as TGTGCCATCAGTGAGTCGAGGGGACAGGGGACGAACACTGAAGCTTTCTTT. This rearrangement joins TRBV10-3 to TRBJ1-1; the match to TRBD1 covers 10 bases. Germline loops: CDR1 ENHRY, CDR2 SYGVKD. The CDR3 runs to 17 residues. With V trimmed by 0 bases and J by 1 base, 5 bases remained unmatched.

The rearrangement uses TRBV19 and TRBJ1-5; the D is unclear. V was pared by 3 bases and J by 5 bases, with 14 bases between. This CDR3 is 15 amino acids long. The germline V gene encodes CDR1 LNHDA and CDR2 SQIVND (reference sequence). The CDR3 region is CASSIREQAYQPQHF. CDR3 sequence (DNA): TGTGCCAGTAGTATCCGGGAGCAGGCGTATCAGCCCCAGCATTTT.

V and J are TRBV7-2 and TRBJ1-3; no clear D. The CDR3 runs 12 residues. Trimming removed 5 bases from V and 4 bases from J, with 6 bases in between. Germline loops: CDR1 SGHTA, CDR2 FQGNSA. The DNA for the CDR3 is TGTGCCAGCAGCCCCCAAGGAAACACCATATATTTT. Residues: CASSPQGNTIYF.

In this sample, this clone turned up a few times. The gene calls are TRBV6-6 and TRBJ2-4; 9 positions match TRBD1. V shed 2 bases, J shed 8 bases, and the junction held 4 bases outside the gene matches. The CDR3 totals 14 residues. CDR1 is MNHNY and CDR2 is SVGAGI in the germline V gene (reference sequence). The CDR3 loop is CASSYLGQGDIQYF. The CDR3 DNA reads TGTGCCAGCAGTTACCTGGGACAGGGAGACATTCAGTACTTC.

The gene calls are TRBV19 and TRBJ1-5; D possibly corresponds to TRBD1 (5 bases). Trimming shortened V by 3 bases and J by 3 bases, and 12 bases separated the two germline ends. The CDR3 has 15 residues. Germline loops: CDR1 LNHDA, CDR2 SQIVND (reference sequence). In DNA form, the CDR3 reads TGTGCCAGTAGTATTTGGGCGGGGGACAATCAGCCCCAGCATTTT. Residues: CASSIWAGDNQPQHF.

This clone was found once. The chain joins TRBV6-6 to TRBJ1-2; D is perhaps TRBD1 (6 bases). Deletions cut 2 bases from V and 5 bases from J, with 15 bases between. Germline V CDR1 and CDR2: MNHNY, SVGAGI (reference sequence). CDR3 size: 15 residues. CDR3: CASSYPGGARYGYTF. CDR3 bases: TGTGCCAGCAGTTACCCCGGGGGGGCTCGGTATGGCTACACCTTC.

The rearrangement joins TRBV2 to TRBJ2-1; TRBD2 matches at 9 bases. The CDR3 has 15 amino acids. Germline loops: CDR1 SNHLY, CDR2 FYNNEI. Trimming at V came to 6 bases and at J to 4 bases, leaving 7 bases not matched to a gene. The CDR3 here is CASRVSGRTYNEQFF. The CDR3 DNA follows: TGTGCCAGCAGAGTCAGCGGGAGGACATACAATGAGCAGTTCTTC.

The chain has TRBV30 and TRBJ2-7; unclear D gene. The germline gives CDR1 GTSNPN, CDR2 SVGIG (reference sequence). V lost 1 base to trimming and J lost 2 bases, with 9 bases between them. This CDR3 region has 13 residues. CDR3 protein: CAWSEASPYEQYF. CDR3 nucleotide sequence: TGTGCCTGGAGTGAAGCCTCTCCCTACGAGCAGTACTTC.

Written as DNA, the CDR3 is TGTGCTAGTGCCTCGGGAGTGGCTACCGGGGAGCTGTTTTTT. As protein: CASASGVATGELFF. The V and J genes are TRBV12-5 and TRBJ2-2; D is possibly TRBD2 (6 bases). CDR1 and CDR2 from the germline V gene are LGHNT and FRNRAP. Trimming cost V 7 bases and J 5 bases, with 14 bases left between them. The CDR3 has 14 amino acids.